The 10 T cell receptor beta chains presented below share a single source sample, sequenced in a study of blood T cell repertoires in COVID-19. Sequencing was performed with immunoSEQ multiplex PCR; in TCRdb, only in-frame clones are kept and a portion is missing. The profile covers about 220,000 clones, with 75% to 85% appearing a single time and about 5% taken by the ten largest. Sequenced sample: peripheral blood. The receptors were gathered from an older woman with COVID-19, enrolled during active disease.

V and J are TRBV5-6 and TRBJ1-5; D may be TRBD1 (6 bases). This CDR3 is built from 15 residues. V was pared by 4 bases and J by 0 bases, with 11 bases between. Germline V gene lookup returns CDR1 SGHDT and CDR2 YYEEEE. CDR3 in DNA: TGTGCCAGCAGCCGCCGGGACATTAGCAATCAGCCCCAGCATTTT. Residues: CASSRRDISNQPQHF.

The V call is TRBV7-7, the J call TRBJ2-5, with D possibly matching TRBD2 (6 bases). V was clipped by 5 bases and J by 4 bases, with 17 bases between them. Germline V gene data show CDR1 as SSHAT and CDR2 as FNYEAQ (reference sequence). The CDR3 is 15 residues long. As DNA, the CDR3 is TGTGCCAGCAGCCCGGTGGGGGGAGCCGGAGAGACCCAGTACTTC. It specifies CASSPVGGAGETQYF.

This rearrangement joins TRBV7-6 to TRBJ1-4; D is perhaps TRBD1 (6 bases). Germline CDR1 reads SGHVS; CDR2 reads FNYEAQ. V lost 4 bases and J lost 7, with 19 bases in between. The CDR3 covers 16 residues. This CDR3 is CASSSYLGGTVEKLFF. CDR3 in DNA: TGTGCCAGCAGCTCCTATTTAGGGGGTACGGTTGAAAAACTGTTTTTT.

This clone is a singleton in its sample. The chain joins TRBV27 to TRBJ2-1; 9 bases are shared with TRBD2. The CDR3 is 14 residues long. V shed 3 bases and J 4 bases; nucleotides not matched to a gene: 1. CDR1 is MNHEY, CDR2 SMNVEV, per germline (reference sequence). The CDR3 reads CASSFSGGYNEQFF. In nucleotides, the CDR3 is TGTGCCAGCAGTTTCAGCGGGGGGTACAATGAGCAGTTCTTC.

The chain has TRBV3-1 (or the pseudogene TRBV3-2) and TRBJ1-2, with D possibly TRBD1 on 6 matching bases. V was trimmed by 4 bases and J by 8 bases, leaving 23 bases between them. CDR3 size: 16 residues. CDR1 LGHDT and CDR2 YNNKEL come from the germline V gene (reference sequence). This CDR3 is CASSRILTGQPVGYTF. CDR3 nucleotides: TGTGCCAGCAGCCGGATTCTGACTGGACAGCCCGTCGGCTACACCTTC.

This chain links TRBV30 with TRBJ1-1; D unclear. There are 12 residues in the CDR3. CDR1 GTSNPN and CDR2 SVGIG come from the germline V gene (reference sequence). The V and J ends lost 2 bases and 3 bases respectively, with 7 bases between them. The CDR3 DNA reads TGTGCCTGGAGTAAAACTTACACTGAAGCTTTCTTT. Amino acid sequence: CAWSKTYTEAFF.

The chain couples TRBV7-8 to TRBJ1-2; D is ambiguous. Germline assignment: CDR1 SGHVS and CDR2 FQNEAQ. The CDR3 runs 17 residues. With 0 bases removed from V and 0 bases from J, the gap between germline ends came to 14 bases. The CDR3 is CASSLARSPGSNYGYTF. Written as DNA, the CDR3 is TGTGCCAGCAGCTTAGCTCGGAGCCCGGGATCTAACTATGGCTACACCTTC.

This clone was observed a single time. CDR3 region: CASSEQGTPYNEQFF. The CDR3 nucleotides read TGTGCCAGCAGTGAACAGGGGACCCCTTACAATGAGCAGTTCTTC. V is TRBV2 and J is TRBJ2-1; D is possibly TRBD1 (6 bases). CDR1 and CDR2 from the germline V gene are SNHLY and FYNNEI. This CDR3 region has 15 residues. Trimming took off 2 bases at V and 4 bases at J, with 12 bases between the two ends.

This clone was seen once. The CDR3 here is CASSPELMIYGYTF. The CDR3 nucleotides read TGTGCCAGCAGCCCCGAACTTATGATCTATGGCTACACCTTC. This chain connects TRBV7-2 to TRBJ1-2; no reliable D call. This CDR3 comprises 14 residues. Germline V gene sequence: CDR1 SGHTA, CDR2 FQGNSA. The ends were cut back, 5 bases at V and 4 bases at J, with 14 bases in the middle. The variable domain in full, with the rest retrieved from reference TRBV7-2 and TRBJ1-2, is GAGVSQSPSNKVTEKGKDVELRCDPISGHTALYWYRQSLGQGLEFLIYFQGNSAPDKSGLPSDRFSAERTGGSVSTLTIQRTQQEDSAVYLCASSPELMIYGYTFGSGTRLTVV.

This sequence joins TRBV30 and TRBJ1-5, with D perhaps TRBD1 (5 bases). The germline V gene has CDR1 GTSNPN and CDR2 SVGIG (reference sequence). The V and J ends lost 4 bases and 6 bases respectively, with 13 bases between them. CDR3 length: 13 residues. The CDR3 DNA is TGTGCCTGGACCGACGGGGGTGGTCAGCCCCAGCATTTT. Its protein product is CAWTDGGGQPQHF.